These 20 T cell receptor beta chains were sequenced from one sample in a study of blood T cell repertoires in COVID-19. The protocol was immunoSEQ multiplex PCR, while the TCRdb copy is restricted to in-frame clones and leaves out a portion. The top ten clones hold 4.5% to 5.5% of a sample with about 200,000 clones, over 75% of them seen once. Sequences were obtained from peripheral blood. These receptors all come from a human donor in a cohort sampled during active COVID-19.

The chain couples TRBV4-2 to TRBJ1-2; D remains unclear. Germline CDR1 LGHNA, CDR2 YNFKEQ. The V end was cut by 0 bases, the J end by 4 bases, with 12 bases between. The CDR3 contains 15 residues. The CDR3 sequence: CASSQEAEALYGYTF. CDR3 coding DNA: TGTGCCAGCAGCCAAGAGGCGGAGGCCCTCTATGGCTACACCTTC.

The genes are TRBV28 and TRBJ1-1, with TRBD1 matching 9 bases. Germline CDR1 and CDR2: MDHEN and SYDVKM. The CDR3 covers 15 residues. The junction had 5 bases not matched to a gene; V was cut back by 4 bases and J by 2 bases. The CDR3 is CASSSPTGGNTEAFF. In DNA, the CDR3 is TGTGCCAGCAGTTCCCCGACAGGGGGTAACACTGAAGCTTTCTTT. The variable domain in full, completed from reference TRBV28 and TRBJ1-1, reads DVKVTQSSRYLVKRTGEKVFLECVQDMDHENMFWYRQDPGLGLRLIYFSYDVKMKEKGDIPEGYSVSREKKERFSLILESASTNQTSMYLCASSSPTGGNTEAFFGQGTRLTVV.

This sequence joins TRBV7-8 and TRBJ2-7; perhaps TRBD1 as D (5 bases). This CDR3 is built from 14 residues. The V end was cut by 5 bases, the J end by 2 bases, with 13 bases between. CDR1 is SGHVS, CDR2 FQNEAQ, per germline. CDR3 loop: CASSRGEGPYEQYF. The CDR3 DNA reads as TGTGCCAGCAGCAGGGGTGAAGGGCCCTACGAGCAGTACTTC.

V usage is TRBV5-1 and J usage is TRBJ1-4; D may be TRBD1 (6 bases). CDR3 size: 14 residues. Germline CDR1 reads SGHRS; CDR2 reads YFSETQ. V was cut by 4 bases and J by 4 bases, with 11 bases left in between. CDR3 DNA: TGCGCCAGCAGCACCCGGGACATTAATGAAAAACTGTTTTTT. This translates into CASSTRDINEKLFF. Looking up the rest from reference TRBV5-1 and TRBJ1-4 gives the full variable domain: KAGVTQTPRYLIKTRGQQVTLSCSPISGHRSVSWYQQTPGQGLQFLFEYFSETQRNKGNFPGRFSGRQFSNSRSEMNVSTLELGDSALYLCASSTRDINEKLFFGSGTQLSVL.

This chain uses TRBV6-2 or TRBV6-3 with TRBJ2-7, with D tentatively TRBD1 (6 bases). The CDR3 consists of 14 residues. Germline V gene data show CDR1 as MNHEY and CDR2 as SVGEGT. V was clipped by 7 bases and J by 1 base, with 14 bases between them. In DNA, the CDR3 is TGTGCCAGCACCCCAACGCAGGGGTCCTACGAGCAGTACTTC. It encodes CASTPTQGSYEQYF.

This clone showed up just once. The rearrangement joins TRBV5-1 to TRBJ2-2, with TRBD1 as a possible D gene (6 bases). This CDR3 has 16 residues. Germline assignment: CDR1 SGHRS and CDR2 YFSETQ. Trimming took off 0 bases at V and 5 bases at J, with 14 bases between the two ends. CDR3 DNA: TGCGCCAGCAGCTTGGAGCAGGGGTTGAGGACCGGGGAGCTGTTTTTT. Amino acid sequence: CASSLEQGLRTGELFF.

This chain uses TRBV6-5 with TRBJ2-5; perhaps TRBD1 as D (7 bases). Germline V gene data show CDR1 as MNHEY and CDR2 as SVGAGI. Trimming shortened V by 6 bases and J by 2 bases, and 13 bases separated the two germline ends. The CDR3 runs to 14 residues. This chain's CDR3 is CASSRQGGQETQYF. For the CDR3, the DNA is TGTGCCAGCAGCCGACAGGGAGGACAAGAGACCCAGTACTTC.

The count of this clone is one. This sequence joins TRBV10-3 and TRBJ2-1; tentatively, D is TRBD1 (5 bases). Trimming took 0 bases from V and 8 from J, leaving 8 bases between them. Germline CDR1 is ENHRY and CDR2 is SYGVKD. This CDR3 is built from 13 residues. The CDR3 region has the DNA TGTGCCATCAGTGAGTCAGGGGTCCATGAGCAGTTCTTC. Translation gives CAISESGVHEQFF.

This clone was counted once. V and J are TRBV19 and TRBJ1-5, with TRBD1 identical over 9 bases. The CDR3 runs to 15 residues. The V gene's germline CDR1 is LNHDA and CDR2 SQIVND (reference sequence). The trim removed 5 bases at V and 2 bases at J, leaving 4 bases unmatched. CDR3 in amino acids: CASSVDRGGNQPQHF. The CDR3 DNA sequence: TGTGCCAGTAGTGTGGACAGGGGAGGCAATCAGCCCCAGCATTTT.

The rearrangement uses TRBV5-6 and TRBJ2-7; D is unresolved. Germline V gives CDR1 SGHDT, CDR2 YYEEEE. V was trimmed by 0 bases and J by 3 bases, leaving 7 bases between them. CDR3 length: 13 amino acids. The CDR3 loop reads CASSLVAFYEQYF. CDR3 bases: TGTGCCAGCAGCTTGGTGGCCTTCTACGAGCAGTACTTC.

The gene calls are TRBV9 and TRBJ1-1; D unresolved. Germline lookup yields CDR1 SGDLS and CDR2 YYNGEE. The CDR3 sequence is 14 residues long. V lost 0 bases, J lost 1 base, and 7 bases lay in between. CDR3 coding DNA: TGTGCCAGCAGCGTAGACGGTCAGAACACTGAAGCTTTCTTT. Translating gives CASSVDGQNTEAFF.

The chain uses TRBV28 and TRBJ2-7, with D tentatively TRBD1 (5 bases). The V gene lost 4 bases and the J gene lost 7 bases, with 11 bases spanning the gap. CDR1 is MDHEN, CDR2 SYDVKM, per germline. The CDR3 contains 12 residues. The CDR3 here is CASSYSPGEQYF. CDR3 nucleotide sequence: TGTGCCAGCAGTTACTCACCAGGGGAGCAGTACTTC.

The chain has TRBV7-6 and TRBJ2-7; 8 nucleotides agree with TRBD1. J was trimmed by 2 bases and V by 8 bases; bases with no gene match: 5. CDR3 length equals 13 residues. CDR1 is SGHVS, CDR2 FNYEAQ, per germline. The CDR3: CASVGTGPYEQYF. In DNA, the CDR3 is TGTGCCAGCGTAGGGACAGGACCCTACGAGCAGTACTTC.

This clone was observed a handful of times. This CDR3 reads CASSLGWEINQPQHF. In nucleotides, the CDR3 is TGTGCCAGCAGCTTAGGTTGGGAGATCAATCAGCCCCAGCATTTT. The V and J genes are TRBV7-9 and TRBJ1-5; the D is unclear. The CDR3 sequence is 15 residues long. Germline V gene sequence: CDR1 SEHNR, CDR2 FQNEAQ (reference sequence). Trimming stripped 1 base from V and 3 bases from J, with 10 bases between.

This clone was seen once. V usage is TRBV10-3 and J usage is TRBJ2-7, with 11 positions matching TRBD2. V shed 0 bases, J shed 3 bases, and the junction held 1 base outside the gene matches. The germline CDR1 and CDR2 sequences are ENHRY and SYGVKD. This CDR3 is 15 amino acids long. The CDR3 DNA is TGTGCCATCAGTGAGTCAACTAGCGGGAGCTACGAGCAGTACTTC. Protein: CAISESTSGSYEQYF.

V and J are TRBV6-6 and TRBJ1-4, with 7 bases aligning to TRBD1. The length of the CDR3 is 14 residues. With 5 bases clipped from V and 6 bases from J, the junction kept 6 bases outside the gene matches. Germline V gene sequence: CDR1 MNHNY, CDR2 SVGAGI (reference sequence). CDR3 bases: TGTGCCAGCAGTCACCGGACAGGCCATGAAAAACTGTTTTTT. Residues: CASSHRTGHEKLFF.

CDR3: CASSPRRTSGISETQYF. CDR3 nucleotide sequence: TGCGCCAGCAGCCCCCGGAGGACTAGCGGGATTTCTGAGACCCAGTACTTC. The V and J genes are TRBV5-1 and TRBJ2-5; 12 nucleotides match TRBD2. CDR3 length: 17 amino acids. CDR1 and CDR2 (germline): SGHRS, YFSETQ. J lost 5 bases, V lost 4 bases, and 12 bases had no gene match.

In its sample, this clone was seen once. The chain recombines TRBV19 with TRBJ2-2; TRBD2 matches 14 bases. After removal of 2 bases from V and 5 bases from J, the junction contained 4 bases not matched to a gene. This CDR3 contains 17 residues. Germline V lookup: CDR1 LNHDA, CDR2 SQIVND (reference sequence). CDR3: CASSIRLAGGRTGELFF. The CDR3 DNA reads as TGTGCCAGTAGTATAAGACTAGCGGGAGGGAGGACCGGGGAGCTGTTTTTT. Filled out from reference TRBV19 and TRBJ2-2, the complete variable domain reads DGGITQSPKYLFRKEGQNVTLSCEQNLNHDAMYWYRQDPGQGLRLIYYSQIVNDFQKGDIAEGYSVSREKKESFPLTVTSAQKNPTAFYLCASSIRLAGGRTGELFFGEGSRLTVL.

J is TRBJ1-1 and V is TRBV19; unclear D gene. Trimming took 2 bases from V and 11 from J, leaving 24 bases between them. CDR3 size: 16 residues. In germline, CDR1 is LNHDA, CDR2 SQIVND (reference sequence). CDR3: CASSIPERTPGFGAFF. CDR3 in DNA: TGTGCCAGTAGTATACCCGAGAGGACTCCCGGATTTGGGGCTTTCTTT.

This clone was recorded a few times. V gene TRBV6-2 or TRBV6-3 combines with J gene TRBJ2-7, with D maybe TRBD1 (5 bases). V lost 6 bases to trimming and J lost 6 bases, with 15 bases between them. This CDR3 is 13 amino acids long. CDR1 is MNHEY and CDR2 is SVGEGT in the germline V gene. The CDR3 loop reads CASSVGRAFEQYF. The CDR3 region has the DNA TGTGCCAGCAGCGTAGGCAGGGCTTTCGAGCAGTACTTC.